The sequence of this T cell receptor (beta chain) was determined in a study of OX40 agonist ivuxolimab in advanced cancers. For the wider study: The costimulatory receptor OX40 (CD134) was targeted by ivuxolimab, a fully human IgG2 agonistic monoclonal antibody. Intravenous ivuxolimab was administered to patients every 2 weeks at six dose levels: 0.01, 0.1, 0.3, 1.5, 3 and 10 mg/kg. Of the approximately 54 patients in dose escalation, some 20 had hepatocellular carcinoma, about 15 had melanoma, 9 had renal cell carcinoma and 9 had head and neck cancer. The dose-escalation cohort was 82.7% male with a mean age of about 60 years, ranging from 23 to 79. Patients were allowed to have had prior anti-PD-1, anti-PD-L1 or anti-CTLA-4 therapy, and 30% to 40% of the dose-escalation patients had previously received checkpoint inhibitors. Partial responses occurred in three dose-escalation patients: two with cutaneous melanoma and one with hepatocellular carcinoma. Peripheral TCRbeta sequencing was intended to test whether TCR sequence diversity was altered and clonal T-cell expansion was caused by ivuxolimab. The paper describes the monotherapy dose-escalation part (N ≈ 49 patients) of the phase I trial of ivuxolimab. The full study reports these points: In the 0.1-3.0 mg/kg groups, partial responders had among the lowest normalized peripheral clonal expansion, particularly in CD8+ T cells. At doses from 0.1 to 3.0 mg/kg, clonal expansion was seen in both CD4+ and CD8+ blood T cells between baseline and week 6. Low levels of normalized T-cell clonal expansion were also seen in some nonresponding patients. The antigen specificity of the peripheral T cells that underwent clonal expansion was not determined. After ivuxolimab, CD8+ T cells had more expanded clones than CD4+ T cells on average.

On this clone itself: Which antigen it targets is not known. The input lacks base qualities; no much larger clone sits a single base away.

To sequence the TCRbeta CDR3 region, genomic DNA was isolated from the sorted cells. TCRbeta CDR3 regions were sequenced using the immunoSEQ Assay. TCRdb took over this immuneACCESS table, retaining in-frame rearrangements with V and J assigned. Such tables are incomplete; in checked studies, under half of the missing clones stem from an unresolved V gene, and the remainder is unexplained. This sample lists about 59,000 clones; around 83% were detected once. 0.6% to 0.9% of the sample rests with the top ten. V is trimmed back by 6 bases and J by 2 bases, and the junction contains 9 bases that no gene match accounts for. The CDR3 holds 15 amino acids from the cysteine to the phenylalanine. The retained sequence is limited to the CDR3, 45 bases, with the frame set at the first base. CDR1 and CDR2 are drawn from the germline V gene: SGHRS, YFSETQ. Patients with a history of autoimmune disease or receiving systemic immunosuppression were excluded from the trial. Peripheral blood for TCR sequencing was collected from all dose cohorts at baseline, on cycle 4 day 1, and on cycle 7 day 1. The samples were drawn from a first-in-human, open-label, multicenter phase I dose-escalation trial of ivuxolimab. Adults with locally advanced or metastatic head and neck squamous cell, hepatocellular, melanoma or renal cell carcinoma were enrolled in the trial. Before TCR sequencing, CD4+ T cells and CD8+ T cells were sorted from peripheral blood as separate populations.

The specimen was CD4+ or CD8+ T cells sorted from blood, collected in a trial of the OX40 agonist ivuxolimab. The receptor was derived from an adult with an advanced solid tumor such as melanoma, head and neck, liver or kidney cancer. This sequence uses TRBV5-1 and TRBJ1-2; TRBD1 agrees with 8 junctional bases. The CDR3 region has the sequence CASNAGDRKNYGYTF. In nucleotides, the sequence is TGCGCCAGCAACGCGGGGGACAGGAAGAACTATGGCTACACCTTC.